A single sample gave rise to the 20 T cell receptor beta chains below, sequenced in a study of cytomegalovirus exposure and HLA in healthy donors (dated by TCRdb to about 2017). Library method: the immunoSEQ multiplex PCR assay. The source is immuneACCESS, and TCRdb retained only in-frame sequences with V and J called. Part of the clones is not carried over; for the studies checked, unresolved V genes explain less than half of this, and the remainder is unexplained. Within this sample are tens of thousands of clones, with around 94% of them counted one time only. In total, the top ten clones hold approximately 3% of the sample. What was sequenced was PBMCs. These receptor sequences come from a woman aged 18-35 years in good health and CMV-seropositive.

In DNA, the CDR3 is TGTGCCAGCAGATCCGGGAGTGTCAATGAGCAGTTCTTC. Translated, it gives CASRSGSVNEQFF. The V gene is TRBV27, the J gene TRBJ2-1; possibly TRBD2 for D (6 bases). The CDR3 totals 13 residues. Germline V CDR1 and CDR2: MNHEY, SMNVEV (reference sequence). The V end lost 6 bases, the J end lost 6 bases, and 12 bases lay between the germline ends.

The rearrangement joins TRBV19 to TRBJ2-2, with unresolved D. This CDR3 has 14 amino acids. Germline-derived CDR1 and CDR2 are LNHDA and SQIVND (reference sequence). Trimming took 4 bases from V and 3 from J, leaving 9 bases between them. CDR3 sequence reads: CASSTQDYTGELFF. The DNA for the CDR3 is TGTGCCAGTAGTACCCAGGATTACACCGGGGAGCTGTTTTTT.

This sequence joins TRBV2 and TRBJ1-2, with D possibly being TRBD1 (5 bases). CDR3 length equals 13 residues. Between the trimmed V and J ends, which lost 6 bases and 4 bases, there was a span of 12 bases. The germline gives CDR1 SNHLY, CDR2 FYNNEI. The CDR3 loop reads CASSKGFGYGYTF. CDR3 DNA: TGTGCCAGCAGCAAGGGGTTCGGCTATGGCTACACCTTC.

The V call is TRBV13, the J call TRBJ2-7, with D hard to call. Looked up from germline, CDR1 is PRHDT and CDR2 is FYEKMQ (reference sequence). V was pared by 8 bases and J by 0 bases, with 11 bases between. The CDR3 loop spans 13 amino acids. DNA for the CDR3: TGTGCCAGCGGTTCCGGTAACTCCTACGAGCAGTACTTC. It specifies CASGSGNSYEQYF.

The rearrangement joins TRBV28 to TRBJ2-5; 14 bases agree with TRBD2. The length of the CDR3 is 17 residues. Per germline, CDR1 MDHEN and CDR2 SYDVKM. V shed 0 bases and J 4 bases; nucleotides not matched to a gene: 4. The CDR3 sequence: CASSLWTSGRATETQYF. CDR3 nucleotide sequence: TGTGCCAGCAGTTTATGGACTAGCGGGAGGGCCACAGAGACCCAGTACTTC.

This sequence joins TRBV4-3 and TRBJ2-7; tentative D call: TRBD2 (6 bases). Germline V gene data show CDR1 as LGHNA and CDR2 as YSLEER. CDR3 size: 16 residues. V was cut by 0 bases and J by 2 bases, with 14 bases left in between. The CDR3 DNA reads as TGCGCCAGCAGCCAAGATAGTGGACTACCTCCCTACGAGCAGTACTTC. Its translation: CASSQDSGLPPYEQYF.

The V call is TRBV14, the J call TRBJ1-4; TRBD1 agrees at 7 bases. This CDR3 is 15 amino acids long. J lost 6 bases, V lost 6 bases, and 10 bases had no gene match. Per the germline V gene, CDR1 is SGHDN and CDR2 is FVKESK. The chain's CDR3 is CASSHAGTVHEKLFF. For the CDR3, the DNA is TGTGCCAGCAGTCATGCCGGGACAGTACATGAAAAACTGTTTTTT.

The chain is built from TRBV28 and TRBJ2-7; 11 bases are a match to TRBD1. V shed 5 bases, J shed 3 bases, and the junction held 9 bases outside the gene matches. The CDR3 runs 16 residues. Germline V gene sequence: CDR1 MDHEN, CDR2 SYDVKM. CDR3 loop: CASSQLDRGRFYEQYF. Here the CDR3 DNA reads TGTGCCAGCAGTCAATTGGACAGGGGGCGCTTCTACGAGCAGTACTTC. The full variable domain, in which reference TRBV28 and TRBJ2-7 provide the parts outside the CDR3, is DVKVTQSSRYLVKRTGEKVFLECVQDMDHENMFWYRQDPGLGLRLIYFSYDVKMKEKGDIPEGYSVSREKKERFSLILESASTNQTSMYLCASSQLDRGRFYEQYFGPGTRLTVT.

The chain has TRBV5-1 and TRBJ2-5; 10 nucleotides align to TRBD1. Germline lookup yields CDR1 SGHRS and CDR2 YFSETQ. V lost 4 bases and J lost 1; bases outside the gene matches: 1. This CDR3 is 14 amino acids long. This CDR3 reads CASSRDRGQETQYF. Here the CDR3 DNA reads TGCGCCAGCAGCCGGGACAGGGGCCAAGAGACCCAGTACTTC. The variable domain in full, completed from reference TRBV5-1 and TRBJ2-5, reads KAGVTQTPRYLIKTRGQQVTLSCSPISGHRSVSWYQQTPGQGLQFLFEYFSETQRNKGNFPGRFSGRQFSNSRSEMNVSTLELGDSALYLCASSRDRGQETQYFGPGTRLLVL.

The sample holds one count of this clone. The chain recombines TRBV18 with TRBJ2-6; D call uncertain. From germline, CDR1 is KGHSH and CDR2 LQKENI. CDR3 length: 16 residues. V was clipped by 3 bases and J by 0 bases, with 9 bases between them. CDR3 sequence reads: CASSPRQSSGANVLTF. The CDR3 nucleotides read TGTGCCAGCTCACCGCGGCAGTCCTCTGGGGCCAACGTCCTGACTTTC.

The chain combines TRBV4-3 with TRBJ2-2; D unresolved. CDR1 LGHNA and CDR2 YSLEER come from the germline V gene. V was clipped by 1 base and J by 7 bases, with 10 bases between them. The CDR3 covers 14 residues. This chain's CDR3 is CASSQGHFGGELFF. The DNA of the CDR3 is TGCGCCAGCAGCCAAGGCCACTTTGGCGGGGAGCTGTTTTTT.

The J gene is TRBJ2-1, the V gene TRBV7-9; 12 nucleotides align to TRBD2. CDR3 size: 17 residues. V lost 5 bases and J lost 9; bases outside the gene matches: 14. CDR1 and CDR2 from the germline V gene are SEHNR and FQNEAQ (reference sequence). CDR3 amino acids: CASSRVERLAGAAEQFF. CDR3 in DNA: TGTGCCAGCAGCCGCGTTGAAAGACTAGCGGGGGCCGCTGAGCAGTTCTTC.

This chain uses TRBV6-1 with TRBJ1-5, with 8 bases that match TRBD1. The CDR3 has 15 residues. J was trimmed by 8 bases and V by 2 bases; bases with no gene match: 8. Germline loops: CDR1 MNHNS, CDR2 SASEGT. CDR3 DNA: TGTGCCAGCAGTGAATGGGCAGGGGGCGAGAAGCCCCAGCATTTT. Encoded protein: CASSEWAGGEKPQHF.

V is TRBV4-1 and J is TRBJ2-3; possible D gene TRBD2, 7 bases. With 0 bases removed from V and 7 bases from J, the gap between germline ends came to 20 bases. The length of the CDR3 is 17 residues. In germline, CDR1 is MGHRA, CDR2 YSYEKL. The CDR3 is CASSQDGRGRSQNTQYF. The CDR3, as DNA: TGCGCCAGCAGCCAAGATGGGCGGGGGCGGTCCCAGAATACGCAGTATTTT.

This chain joins TRBV7-6 and TRBJ2-7; TRBD2 is a possible D gene (5 bases). The germline V and J ends were trimmed by 1 base and 1 base, with 20 bases remaining between them. Germline V gene data show CDR1 as SGHVS and CDR2 as FNYEAQ. The CDR3 runs 18 residues. CDR3 bases: TGTGCCAGCAGCTTAGTCGCTGTCGTAGCGCAATCTTCCTACGAGCAGTACTTC. Amino acid sequence: CASSLVAVVAQSSYEQYF.

The chain links TRBV27 to TRBJ1-5, with D perhaps TRBD1 (5 bases). Trimming took 2 bases from V and 5 from J, leaving 10 bases between them. This CDR3 has 14 residues. Germline-derived CDR1 and CDR2 are MNHEY and SMNVEV (reference sequence). CDR3: CASSLTSGDQPQHF. The CDR3 nucleotides read TGTGCCAGCAGTTTAACGTCGGGGGATCAGCCCCAGCATTTT.

This clone was seen once. The genes are TRBV7-2 and TRBJ2-3, with D possibly being TRBD1 (6 bases). Germline V gene sequence: CDR1 SGHTA, CDR2 FQGNSA. V dropped 1 base and J dropped 1 base, with 12 bases sitting between them. The CDR3 extends over 16 amino acids. The CDR3 spells CASSLEGVRGTDTQYF. As DNA, the CDR3 is TGTGCCAGCAGCTTAGAGGGGGTTAGGGGCACAGATACGCAGTATTTT.

This chain uses TRBV7-9 with TRBJ1-4, with 7 bases matching TRBD1. J was trimmed by 9 bases and V by 5 bases; bases with no gene match: 3. The germline CDR1 and CDR2 sequences are SEHNR and FQNEAQ (reference sequence). The CDR3 is 12 residues long. CDR3 loop: CASSQGQKKLFF. The CDR3 coding sequence is TGTGCCAGCAGCCAGGGACAGAAAAAACTGTTTTTT.

V is TRBV11-3 and J is TRBJ2-1; TRBD2 is a possible D gene (7 bases). The germline V and J ends were trimmed by 5 bases and 7 bases, with 18 bases remaining between them. The germline V gene has CDR1 SGHNT and CDR2 YENEEA. This CDR3 spans 15 amino acids. The CDR3 is CASSMEGGADNEQFF. CDR3 coding DNA: TGTGCCAGCAGCATGGAGGGGGGGGCGGATAATGAGCAGTTCTTC.

The chain is built from TRBV28 and TRBJ1-2, with 8 bases fitting TRBD1. V was clipped by 5 bases and J by 5 bases; unmatched bases: 10. Germline lookup yields CDR1 MDHEN and CDR2 SYDVKM. The CDR3 runs to 15 residues. The CDR3 protein is CASSLRQGNSYGYTF. The CDR3 nucleotides are TGTGCCAGCAGTCTCCGACAGGGGAATTCTTATGGCTACACCTTC.